Reported below is one T cell receptor (beta chain). No antigen is known for it. Germline loops: CDR1 SQVTM, CDR2 ANQGSEA. Trimming took 3 bases from V and 6 from J; bases not matched to a gene: 4. This CDR3 is 13 amino acids long. Template material for TCR beta VDJ and CDR3 profiling consisted of genomic DNA. In TCRdb, the reads were re-called with MiXCR into one record per CDR3 protein. Among some 45,000 distinct CDR3 sequences listed, 68% were seen once. This specimen belongs to a study of CD8+CD57+ T cells in acquired aplastic anemia. Study-wide background: There were 11 million or so reads, on average, for CD4+ cells from healthy donors. General study findings and limits: Between patients and controls, CD8+ Simpson's diversity did not vary significantly. Patients and controls shared over 25 CD8+ CDR3 sequences.

What was sequenced was sorted CD4+, CD8+, or CD8+CD57+ T cells (not recorded which) from PBMCs. The chain employs TRBV29-1 and TRBJ1-2, with 10 bases that match TRBD1. The TCR was taken from a human donor in good health, serving as a control. The CDR3 DNA follows: TGCAGCGTTGACTGGGACAGGGGAAATGGCTACACCTTC. Its translation is CSVDWDRGNGYTF.